This record concerns one TCR beta chain sequence. No antigen is known for it. Described time point: pretreatment peripheral blood. This sample was taken from a study of PD-L1 blockade in urothelial cancer. As for the study in general: T cells numbered a median of about 150,000 in the blood samples. Study observations and caveats: Pretreatment peripheral blood TCR clonality that fell below the median predicted better survival among the patients studied. Durable-benefit cases showed more tumor-associated blood clone expansion at 3 weeks.

Only in-frame clones appear in the TCRdb table, and some are missing; sequencing was by immunoSEQ multiplex PCR. This table holds 45,000 to 55,000 clones, about four fifths found once. This CDR3 region has 16 residues. The V and J ends lost 1 base and 0 bases respectively, with 10 bases between them. CDR1 is LNHNV and CDR2 is YYDKDF in the germline V gene (reference sequence). This TCR came from a man aged 50 or older with urothelial cancer. V is TRBV15 and J is TRBJ2-1; no firm D call. The sample was PBMCs, taken around atezolizumab (anti-PD-L1) treatment. The CDR3 region has the DNA TGTGCCACCAGCAGAGGGCCATTCAGCTCCTACAATGAGCAGTTCTTC. This translates into CATSRGPFSSYNEQFF. The variable domain in full, with the rest retrieved from reference TRBV15 and TRBJ2-1, is DAMVIQNPRYQVTQFGKPVTLSCSQTLNHNVMYWYQQKSSQAPKLLFHYYDKDFNNEADTPDNFQSRRPNTSFCFLDIRSPGLGDTAMYLCATSRGPFSSYNEQFFGPGTRLTVL.